One sample yielded the 32 T cell receptor beta chains listed below, sequenced in a study of T cell responses to AZD1222 COVID-19 vaccine. TCRdb's table, derived via immunoSEQ multiplex PCR, lists solely in-frame clones and lacks some. The sample lists approximately 150,000 clones; roughly 88% were seen once. Here the sequenced sample was peripheral blood, taken 28 days after the second AZD1222 dose. The receptors come from an adult who received the AZD1222 COVID-19 vaccine.

V gene TRBV3-1 (or the pseudogene TRBV3-2) combines with J gene TRBJ2-7, with D possibly being TRBD1 (5 bases). Trimming shortened V by 4 bases and J by 4 bases, and 5 bases separated the two germline ends. Germline-derived CDR1 and CDR2 are LGHDT and YNNKEL (reference sequence). The CDR3 runs 11 residues. The CDR3 nucleotides are TGTGCCAGCAGCCGACAGTACGAGCAGTACTTC. Protein product: CASSRQYEQYF.

This clone has just one count. The genes are TRBV6-5 and TRBJ1-2; weak D call: TRBD1 (6 bases). The CDR3 runs to 15 residues. The germline gives CDR1 MNHEY, CDR2 SVGAGI. V lost 6 bases to trimming and J lost 0 bases, with 14 bases between them. This CDR3 is CASSSWDTANYGYTF. The CDR3 bases are TGTGCCAGCAGCTCATGGGACACCGCTAACTATGGCTACACCTTC.

V usage is TRBV5-6 and J usage is TRBJ1-1, with 9 bases lining up with TRBD1. The CDR3 totals 15 residues. Germline V CDR1 and CDR2: SGHDT, YYEEEE. The junction had 6 bases not matched to a gene; V was cut back by 2 bases and J by 4 bases. CDR3 residues: CASSFSPTGGTEAFF. As DNA, the CDR3 is TGTGCCAGCAGCTTTTCGCCGACAGGGGGCACTGAAGCTTTCTTT.

The rearrangement joins TRBV6-5 to TRBJ1-2; 7 bases agree with TRBD1. Germline V gene sequence: CDR1 MNHEY, CDR2 SVGAGI. The CDR3 extends over 15 amino acids. Unmatched junction bases numbered 15, after V lost 6 bases and J lost 8 bases. CDR3 region: CASRRARGAEGGYTF. CDR3 nucleotide sequence: TGTGCCAGCAGAAGAGCCAGGGGGGCGGAAGGGGGCTACACCTTC.

This clone was seen just once. The rearrangement links TRBV7-2 to TRBJ2-7; possible D gene TRBD1, 6 bases. Trimming stripped 6 bases from V and 0 bases from J, with 12 bases between. The CDR3 sequence is 14 residues long. The V gene's germline CDR1 is SGHTA and CDR2 FQGNSA. The CDR3 sequence: CASRLQGSSYEQYF. The CDR3 nucleotides are TGTGCCAGCAGACTCCAGGGGAGCTCCTACGAGCAGTACTTC.

V gene TRBV14 combines with J gene TRBJ2-7; 7 nucleotides match TRBD2. The CDR3 spans 16 residues. The trim removed 4 bases at V and 0 bases at J, leaving 9 bases unmatched. Germline V CDR1 and CDR2: SGHDN, FVKESK. CDR3 amino acids: CASSPWEGGPSYEQYF. The CDR3 coding sequence is TGTGCCAGCAGCCCTTGGGAGGGAGGTCCCTCCTACGAGCAGTACTTC.

The chain recombines TRBV18 with TRBJ1-1, with 7 nucleotides matching TRBD1. Germline V lookup: CDR1 KGHSH, CDR2 LQKENI. After removal of 1 base from V and 0 bases from J, the junction contained 8 bases not matched to a gene. This CDR3 spans 17 amino acids. CDR3 bases: TGTGCCAGCTCACCACGATGGGACAGTATGATGAACACTGAAGCTTTCTTT. This translates into CASSPRWDSMMNTEAFF. The variable domain in full, completed from reference TRBV18 and TRBJ1-1, reads NAGVMQNPRHLVRRRGQEARLRCSPMKGHSHVYWYRQLPEEGLKFMVYLQKENIIDESGMPKERFSAEFPKEGPSILRIQQVVRGDSAAYFCASSPRWDSMMNTEAFFGQGTRLTVV.

The CDR3 bases are TGTGCCAGCAGTGGGCTGGGGGCGCGGTATGGCTACACCTTC. It is translated as CASSGLGARYGYTF. The genes are TRBV5-6 and TRBJ1-2, with a possible D match to TRBD1 (6 bases). The CDR3 contains 14 residues. Trimming removed 5 bases at V and 5 bases at J, with 16 bases between. Germline CDR1 reads SGHDT; CDR2 reads YYEEEE.

V and J are TRBV5-1 and TRBJ2-1; TRBD1 matches 7 bases. The J segment lost 6 bases and the V segment lost 4 bases, leaving 1 base of the junction unmatched. The germline CDR1 and CDR2 sequences are SGHRS and YFSETQ. CDR3 length: 12 amino acids. CDR3 residues: CASSRTGNEQFF. The CDR3 region has the DNA TGCGCCAGCAGCCGGACAGGCAATGAGCAGTTCTTC.

The V and J genes are TRBV5-4 and TRBJ2-3; tentatively, D is TRBD1 (5 bases). Germline CDR1 is SGHNT and CDR2 is YYREEE (reference sequence). Trimming removed 0 bases from V and 5 bases from J, with 13 bases in between. The CDR3 totals 15 residues. The CDR3 coding sequence is TGTGCCAGCAGCTTGGATAGGGGTTCCCTAGATACGCAGTATTTT. This codes for CASSLDRGSLDTQYF.

As regards this clone: At the DNA level, this CDR3 is encoded by other sequences in the same sample as well. The chain links TRBV9 to TRBJ1-6, with D tentatively TRBD1 (5 bases). Germline CDR1 and CDR2: SGDLS and YYNGEE. The length of the CDR3 is 13 residues. V was clipped by 2 bases and J by 9 bases, with 9 bases between them. DNA of the CDR3: TGTGCCAGCAGCGTCACAGGCGGTTCACCCCTCCACTTT. It specifies CASSVTGGSPLHF.

The chain recombines TRBV6-5 with TRBJ2-2; D may be TRBD2 (5 bases). V gave up 2 bases and J gave up 1 base, with 5 bases separating them. The CDR3 has 14 residues. Germline values: CDR1 MNHEY, CDR2 SVGAGI. CDR3 bases: TGTGCCAGCAGTTACCGGGAGAACACCGGGGAGCTGTTTTTT. Its protein is CASSYRENTGELFF.

This chain links TRBV10-3 with TRBJ1-1, with 8 bases identical to TRBD1. The CDR3 is 17 amino acids. Germline CDR1 reads ENHRY; CDR2 reads SYGVKD. Trimming took 1 base from V and 4 from J; bases not matched to a gene: 11. The CDR3: CAISEWAGGLRGTEAFF. CDR3 coding DNA: TGTGCCATCAGTGAGTGGGCAGGGGGCTTGAGGGGCACTGAAGCTTTCTTT.

The chain carries TRBV13 and TRBJ2-2; D gene ambiguous. V shed 3 bases and J shed 1 base, with 9 bases lying between them. CDR1 is PRHDT, CDR2 FYEKMQ, per germline (reference sequence). This CDR3 has 15 amino acids. CDR3 bases: TGTGCCAGCAGCTTCGTGGCAGAGAACACCGGGGAGCTGTTTTTT. This gives the protein CASSFVAENTGELFF.

The chain recombines TRBV6-5 with TRBJ1-1; D perhaps matches TRBD1 (5 bases). Germline CDR1 MNHEY, CDR2 SVGAGI. The V end was cut by 2 bases, the J end by 6 bases, with 10 bases between. The CDR3 has 13 residues. The CDR3 loop reads CASSYPPGAEAFF. Written as DNA, the CDR3 is TGTGCCAGCAGTTACCCCCCGGGGGCTGAAGCTTTCTTT.

The V call is TRBV28, the J call TRBJ1-2; 7 nucleotides line up with TRBD1. Germline V gives CDR1 MDHEN, CDR2 SYDVKM. V was clipped by 7 bases and J by 3 bases; unmatched bases: 5. The CDR3 is 13 residues long. CDR3 sequence: CASNLGQDYGYTF. The CDR3 nucleotides read TGTGCCAGCAACCTCGGACAGGACTATGGCTACACCTTC.

This chain connects TRBV7-2 to TRBJ1-5, with D maybe TRBD1 (6 bases). V lost 5 bases, J lost 3 bases, and 8 bases lay in between. The germline V gene encodes CDR1 SGHTA and CDR2 FQGNSA. The CDR3 length is 13 residues. CDR3 nucleotides: TGTGCCAGCAGCGGACAGAACAATCAGCCCCAGCATTTT. Its translation is CASSGQNNQPQHF.

The chain combines TRBV27 with TRBJ1-5, with D hard to call. CDR3 size: 15 residues. Germline V gene lookup returns CDR1 MNHEY and CDR2 SMNVEV (reference sequence). Trimming removed 3 bases from V and 2 bases from J, with 11 bases in between. The CDR3 nucleotides read TGTGCCAGCAGTTTTGATTCCTTTGGCAATCAGCCCCAGCATTTT. Amino acids: CASSFDSFGNQPQHF.

The chain has TRBV28 and TRBJ2-1; D gene unclear. The V end lost 6 bases, the J end lost 4 bases, and 16 bases lay between the germline ends. This CDR3 contains 15 residues. Germline-derived CDR1 and CDR2 are MDHEN and SYDVKM. The CDR3 protein is CASSALGSKYNEQFF. CDR3 sequence (DNA): TGTGCCAGCAGCGCCCTAGGGTCGAAGTACAATGAGCAGTTCTTC. Using reference TRBV28 and TRBJ2-1 for the parts outside the CDR3, the full variable domain is DVKVTQSSRYLVKRTGEKVFLECVQDMDHENMFWYRQDPGLGLRLIYFSYDVKMKEKGDIPEGYSVSREKKERFSLILESASTNQTSMYLCASSALGSKYNEQFFGPGTRLTVL.

This chain joins TRBV9 and TRBJ2-6; D perhaps matches TRBD1 (6 bases). V was trimmed by 0 bases and J by 2 bases, leaving 12 bases between them. Germline V gene lookup returns CDR1 SGDLS and CDR2 YYNGEE. The CDR3 has 17 residues. The CDR3 DNA reads as TGTGCCAGCAGCGTAGAGGCTCGGACAGCTGGGGCCAACGTCCTGACTTTC. This codes for CASSVEARTAGANVLTF. Full variable domain (outside the CDR3, taken from reference TRBV9 and TRBJ2-6): DSGVTQTPKHLITATGQRVTLRCSPRSGDLSVYWYQQSLDQGLQFLIQYYNGEERAKGNILERFSAQQFPDLHSELNLSSLELGDSALYFCASSVEARTAGANVLTFGAGSRLTVL.

The V gene is TRBV29-1, the J gene TRBJ2-2; D may correspond to TRBD1 or TRBD2 (7 bases each). The CDR3 is made up of 13 amino acids. CDR1 SQVTM and CDR2 ANQGSEA come from the germline V gene. Trimming removed 4 bases at V and 8 bases at J, with 14 bases between. The CDR3 bases are TGCAGCGTTGCTCAGGGGGGGACTGGGGAGCTGTTTTTT. Translating it yields CSVAQGGTGELFF.

The chain joins TRBV10-3 to TRBJ2-7, with 8 nucleotides matching TRBD1. Per germline, CDR1 ENHRY and CDR2 SYGVKD. The CDR3 consists of 15 residues. Unmatched junction bases numbered 4, after V lost 2 bases and J lost 1 base. The DNA for the CDR3 is TGTGCCATCAGTGAGGGACAGGGCCCTTCCTACGAGCAGTACTTC. This codes for CAISEGQGPSYEQYF.

This clone was counted once. V and J are TRBV6-2 or TRBV6-3 and TRBJ1-1; a possible D gene is TRBD1 (5 bases). CDR1 MNHEY and CDR2 SVGEGT come from the germline V gene. This CDR3 comprises 12 residues. V was trimmed by 4 bases and J by 8 bases, leaving 11 bases between them. The CDR3 nucleotides are TGTGCCAGCAGTTCGGGACCGGTCGAAGCTTTCTTT. Translating gives CASSSGPVEAFF.

The chain uses TRBV14 and TRBJ2-1; 12 bases map to TRBD2. Unmatched junction bases numbered 3, after V lost 2 bases and J lost 4 bases. The CDR3 is made up of 16 amino acids. Germline-derived CDR1 and CDR2 are SGHDN and FVKESK. The CDR3 loop is CASSQLAGGSYNEQFF. The DNA of the CDR3 is TGTGCCAGCAGCCAACTAGCGGGAGGGTCGTACAATGAGCAGTTCTTC.

The chain uses TRBV19 and TRBJ1-5; D is possibly TRBD1 (5 bases). Germline V gene data show CDR1 as LNHDA and CDR2 as SQIVND (reference sequence). The CDR3 has 16 residues. V gave up 3 bases and J gave up 2 bases, with 14 bases separating them. The CDR3 loop reads CASSIEGAPGNQPQHF. The CDR3 bases are TGTGCCAGTAGTATTGAAGGGGCGCCGGGCAATCAGCCCCAGCATTTT. Full variable domain (missing parts from reference TRBV19 and TRBJ1-5): DGGITQSPKYLFRKEGQNVTLSCEQNLNHDAMYWYRQDPGQGLRLIYYSQIVNDFQKGDIAEGYSVSREKKESFPLTVTSAQKNPTAFYLCASSIEGAPGNQPQHFGDGTRLSIL.

V usage is TRBV14 and J usage is TRBJ1-4; D is undetermined. CDR3 size: 12 residues. V lost 3 bases and J lost 7, with 6 bases in between. The V gene's germline CDR1 is SGHDN and CDR2 FVKESK. As DNA, the CDR3 is TGTGCCAGCAGCCAGACCGGTGAAAAACTGTTTTTT. Encoded protein: CASSQTGEKLFF.

The chain combines TRBV9 with TRBJ2-7, with TRBD1 matching over 7 bases. The CDR3 loop spans 14 amino acids. Per germline, CDR1 SGDLS and CDR2 YYNGEE. V trimming: 2 bases; J trimming: 2 bases; junction bases outside the gene matches: 4. The CDR3 DNA sequence: TGTGCCAGCAGCGTGGGACAGAGAGCCTACGAGCAGTACTTC. Translated: CASSVGQRAYEQYF.

V usage is TRBV5-1 and J usage is TRBJ2-1; 8 positions match TRBD1. Germline V lookup: CDR1 SGHRS, CDR2 YFSETQ. The V gene end was trimmed by 0 bases and the J gene end by 8 bases; junction bases not matched to a gene: 4. CDR3 length: 14 amino acids. The CDR3 here is CASSLADRGDEQFF. The CDR3 DNA sequence: TGCGCCAGCAGCTTGGCAGACAGGGGTGATGAGCAGTTCTTC.

This clone was detected only once. A junction boundary mismatches the germline segment, possibly from a read error. The chain uses TRBV7-7 and TRBJ1-4; D perhaps matches TRBD1 (5 bases). From germline, CDR1 is SSHAT and CDR2 FNYEAQ (reference sequence). The CDR3 contains 13 residues. CDR3: CASSLIGGEKLFF. CDR3 coding DNA: TGTGCTAGCAGCTTAATTGGGGGAGAAAAACTGTTTTTT.

The rearrangement joins TRBV5-1 to TRBJ1-1; tentative D call: TRBD1 (6 bases). CDR1 and CDR2 (germline): SGHRS, YFSETQ. V was clipped by 2 bases and J by 0 bases, with 17 bases between them. This CDR3 comprises 17 residues. CDR3 sequence (DNA): TGCGCCAGCAGCTTCGGGACCTCCAGGGGAGTGAACACTGAAGCTTTCTTT. Translation: CASSFGTSRGVNTEAFF.

This chain joins TRBV5-1 and TRBJ2-7; possibly TRBD1 for D (5 bases). Per the germline V gene, CDR1 is SGHRS and CDR2 is YFSETQ. This CDR3 is built from 14 residues. V was clipped by 0 bases and J by 5 bases, with 12 bases between them. The CDR3 DNA is TGCGCCAGCAGCTTGGCTTATGGACAAGACGAGCAGTACTTC. This sequence encodes CASSLAYGQDEQYF. Complete variable domain (other parts from reference TRBV5-1 and TRBJ2-7): KAGVTQTPRYLIKTRGQQVTLSCSPISGHRSVSWYQQTPGQGLQFLFEYFSETQRNKGNFPGRFSGRQFSNSRSEMNVSTLELGDSALYLCASSLAYGQDEQYFGPGTRLTVT.

The chain's CDR3 is CASSLWTGGASQPQHF. CDR3 nucleotides: TGTGCCAGCAGTCTTTGGACAGGGGGCGCTTCTCAGCCCCAGCATTTT. The V gene is TRBV6-2 or TRBV6-3, the J gene TRBJ1-5; 11 bases are a match to TRBD1. CDR3 length equals 16 residues. Germline assignment: CDR1 MNHEY and CDR2 SVGEGT. The J segment lost 6 bases and the V segment lost 5 bases, leaving 9 bases of the junction unmatched.